Listed below are T cell receptor beta chains from one sample, sequenced in a study of shared clonotypes between healthy human individuals. Assay used: immunoSEQ multiplex PCR; TCRdb lists only in-frame clones, some missing. The sample records some 1 million clones, roughly 75% being singletons. The sequencing sample was made of memory CD4+ T cells sorted from blood. The receptor set was obtained from a man between 18 and 35 years old in good health. CDR3s include the opening cysteine and the closing phenylalanine or tryptophan. The order of the fields is clone size, V gene, CDR3 protein. Size is omitted from some rows. Given values are once, few, many or a class for expanded clones.

>NA|TRBV6-5
CASSRVRAGEQYF
>NA|TRBV30
CAWRMGRWQGQETQYF
>NA|TRBV11-2
CASSLQYRGTYEQYF
>once|TRBV30
CAWIGGNTIYF
>NA|TRBV28
CASSLWATRTDTQYF
>once|TRBV7-2
CASSPQAGGLRGYEQYF
>NA|TRBV7-2
CASSLGGVLGGEQFF
>NA|TRBV5-1
CASSFPEQATEAFF
>NA|TRBV6-5
CASSYSVQYPGGELFF
>NA|TRBV9
CASSVVWGPLQPQHF
>NA|TRBV6-1
CASSERRVETQYF
>NA|TRBV7-7
CASSKRTGDQSEQYF
>NA|TRBV19
CASSLGRTSGVSYEQYF
>NA|TRBV7-2
CASSLIGGGTDTQYF
>NA|TRBV27
CASSLKGGSMSSYEQYF
>few|TRBV5-1
CASSLAGLPNEQFF
>NA|TRBV29-1
CSVELTGTLRGANVLTF
>NA|TRBV7-2
CASSADTQNTEAFF
>NA|TRBV6-4
CASTKTGGINQPQHF
>NA|TRBV5-1
CASSLGGTGGNEQYF
>few|TRBV7-2
CASSRPKSGGGYSYNEQFF
>NA|TRBV19
CASTSMVGSLEKLFF
>NA|TRBV28
CAITDRAGGYTF
>NA|TRBV12-5
CASGLVPLYEQYF
>few|TRBV6-5
CASSFEGNTEAFF
>NA|TRBV6-1
CASSENSRVVGGYTF
>few|TRBV14
CASSQVAELPQETQYF
>NA|TRBV30
CAWSVSGGSFEQYF
>NA|TRBV7-2
CASRAGSSGANVLTF
>NA|TRBV28
CASSSLKWGWTNYGYTF
>few|TRBV2
CASRVRGTDTQYF
>NA|TRBV14
CASRGTGVGTEAFF
>NA|TRBV18
CASADRINEKLFF